The 17 T cell receptor beta chains reported below all come from one sample, sequenced in a study of blood T cell repertoires in COVID-19. The assay was immunoSEQ multiplex PCR, and TCRdb's table has in-frame clones only and misses some. The sample holds almost 350,000 clones, about 90% seen once. What was sequenced was PBMCs or T cells enriched from blood (not recorded which). The receptor source for this set is a woman under 40 who had been exposed to COVID-19.

As concerns this clone: Compared with germline, one end of the junction differs, possibly owing to a read error. V gene TRBV6-1 combines with J gene TRBJ1-2; 9 positions match TRBD1. This CDR3 comprises 16 residues. Germline V lookup: CDR1 MNHNS, CDR2 SASEGT. This CDR3 is CATSAVPGQGVWGYTF. CDR3 DNA: TGTGCCACCAGTGCTGTACCGGGACAGGGAGTGTGGGGCTACACCTTC.

The chain joins TRBV7-9 to TRBJ1-1; D not certain. Trimming pared 5 bases from V and 4 bases from J, leaving 11 bases between. Germline CDR1 is SEHNR and CDR2 is FQNEAQ (reference sequence). This CDR3 contains 13 residues. CDR3 residues: CASSRVEGTEAFF. CDR3 coding DNA: TGTGCCAGCAGCCGGGTGGAGGGCACTGAAGCTTTCTTT.

This chain uses TRBV12-3 or TRBV12-4 with TRBJ1-1; D remains unclear. This CDR3 is built from 13 residues. V was shortened by 3 bases and J by 5 bases, with 10 bases between the two germline ends. The CDR3 spells CASSLVEGTEAFF. As DNA, the CDR3 is TGTGCCAGCAGTTTGGTAGAGGGAACTGAAGCTTTCTTT.

In its sample, this clone was seen many times. CDR3 in amino acids: CASSLEGQASYNEQFF. CDR3 bases: TGTGCCAGCAGCTTAGAGGGACAGGCATCCTACAATGAGCAGTTCTTC. The genes are TRBV11-2 and TRBJ2-1; 8 bases are a match to TRBD1. Germline V gene lookup returns CDR1 SGHAT and CDR2 FQNNGV. There are 16 residues in the CDR3. V lost 0 bases, J lost 1 base, and 2 bases stayed unmatched.

This chain links TRBV28 with TRBJ2-1; 10 nucleotides agree with TRBD2. CDR3 size: 15 residues. CDR1 and CDR2 from the germline V gene are MDHEN and SYDVKM. V was pared by 5 bases and J by 6 bases, with 7 bases of the junction left unmatched. The CDR3 here is CASSTGTSVGNEQFF. The CDR3 nucleotides read TGTGCCAGCAGTACCGGGACTAGCGTTGGCAATGAGCAGTTCTTC.

The chain is built from TRBV18 and TRBJ1-2; 8 positions match TRBD1. The CDR3 runs to 14 residues. Germline CDR1 KGHSH, CDR2 LQKENI. After removal of 0 bases from V and 8 bases from J, the junction contained 5 bases not matched to a gene. The CDR3 loop reads CASSPPGRGQGYTF. Here the CDR3 DNA reads TGTGCCAGCTCACCACCCGGCAGGGGGCAGGGCTACACCTTC.

Details on this clone: The sample holds other DNA sequences that translate to the same CDR3. The CDR3 DNA reads as TGTGCCAGCAGCTTAGAGGGGGCCTCCTACAATGAGCAGTTCTTC. This gives the protein CASSLEGASYNEQFF. This chain links TRBV7-2 with TRBJ2-1; 7 bases match TRBD1. V trimming: 1 base; J trimming: 0 bases; junction bases outside the gene matches: 0. The CDR3 has 15 residues. Germline CDR1 reads SGHTA; CDR2 reads FQGNSA. Full variable domain (rest looked up from reference TRBV7-2 and TRBJ2-1): GAGVSQSPSNKVTEKGKDVELRCDPISGHTALYWYRQSLGQGLEFLIYFQGNSAPDKSGLPSDRFSAERTGGSVSTLTIQRTQQEDSAVYLCASSLEGASYNEQFFGPGTRLTVL.

This clone was picked up a small number of times. This chain joins TRBV12-3 or TRBV12-4 and TRBJ2-7, with a weak D call TRBD1 (5 bases). This CDR3 is 12 amino acids long. Trimming removed 3 bases at V and 3 bases at J, with 6 bases between. CDR3 coding DNA: TGTGCCAGCAGTTTTAGGGGCTACGAGCAGTACTTC. Protein product: CASSFRGYEQYF.

The V gene is TRBV19, the J gene TRBJ1-2, with a possible D match to TRBD1 (6 bases). Germline CDR1 is LNHDA and CDR2 is SQIVND (reference sequence). This CDR3 spans 16 amino acids. V was trimmed by 2 bases and J by 0 bases, leaving 13 bases between them. The CDR3 region is CASSIFRDTPNYGYTF. CDR3 bases: TGTGCCAGTAGTATATTCCGGGACACTCCTAACTATGGCTACACCTTC.

This chain connects TRBV3-1 (or the pseudogene TRBV3-2) to TRBJ2-7, with 12 bases fitting TRBD2. Germline V gene data show CDR1 as LGHDT and CDR2 as YNNKEL (reference sequence). The junction had 9 bases not matched to a gene; V was cut back by 0 bases and J by 3 bases. The CDR3 runs to 18 residues. The DNA for the CDR3 is TGTGCCAGCAGCCAAGAAAGCCCGAGACTAGCGGGAGTCTACGAGCAGTACTTC. Translated: CASSQESPRLAGVYEQYF.

The chain links TRBV20-1 to TRBJ2-3, with 7 nucleotides matching TRBD2. This CDR3 has 15 residues. The V gene end was trimmed by 3 bases and the J gene end by 2 bases; junction bases not matched to a gene: 8. Germline values: CDR1 DFQATT, CDR2 SNEGSKA (reference sequence). CDR3 residues: CSASLGTKITDTQYF. The CDR3 bases are TGCAGTGCTAGTTTAGGGACTAAAATCACAGATACGCAGTATTTT.

V usage is TRBV2 and J usage is TRBJ2-3, with no clear D. V lost 3 bases and J 1 base, leaving 14 bases between the germline ends. The germline V gene encodes CDR1 SNHLY and CDR2 FYNNEI. The CDR3 covers 16 residues. The DNA of the CDR3 is TGTGCCAGCAGTGAGGGCCTGGCCCTCGGCACAGATACGCAGTATTTT. Translating it yields CASSEGLALGTDTQYF.

The sample holds a few counts of this clone. This chain uses TRBV27 with TRBJ1-5; D not resolved. This CDR3 region has 16 residues. Trimming took off 2 bases at V and 6 bases at J, with 17 bases between the two ends. The germline V gene encodes CDR1 MNHEY and CDR2 SMNVEV (reference sequence). The CDR3 here is CASSLRLFSGVQPQHF. In nucleotides, the CDR3 is TGTGCCAGCAGTTTAAGGCTCTTTTCGGGAGTTCAGCCCCAGCATTTT.

The genes are TRBV25-1 and TRBJ2-5; TRBD1 aligns across 9 bases. This CDR3 is built from 14 residues. CDR1 and CDR2 (germline): MGHDK, SYGVNS. J was trimmed by 4 bases and V by 5 bases; bases with no gene match: 5. CDR3 DNA sequence: TGTGCCAGCAGTCCCAGGACAGGGGTAGAGACCCAGTACTTC. Its protein is CASSPRTGVETQYF.

The chain is built from TRBV2 and TRBJ1-6; a possible D gene is TRBD1 (6 bases). V was cut by 6 bases and J by 10 bases, with 19 bases left in between. Germline V lookup: CDR1 SNHLY, CDR2 FYNNEI. The CDR3 runs to 15 residues. CDR3 nucleotides: TGTGCCAGCAGCGGGATTCAGGGGCAGGACTCACCCCTCCACTTT. It encodes CASSGIQGQDSPLHF.

The chain couples TRBV6-6 to TRBJ2-2, with TRBD2 as a possible D gene (6 bases). The length of the CDR3 is 12 residues. The V gene lost 5 bases and the J gene lost 7 bases, with 8 bases spanning the gap. Germline-derived CDR1 and CDR2 are MNHNY and SVGAGI (reference sequence). The CDR3 protein is CASSPAGGELFF. CDR3 DNA: TGTGCCAGCAGTCCAGCGGGCGGGGAGCTGTTTTTT.

This chain links TRBV5-1 with TRBJ2-2, with D perhaps matching TRBD1 (6 bases). The CDR3 is 13 residues long. V lost 9 bases to trimming and J lost 4 bases, with 13 bases between them. Germline V CDR1 and CDR2: SGHRS, YFSETQ. CDR3: CATRDKSTGELFF. The DNA of the CDR3 is TGCGCCACCCGGGACAAGAGCACCGGGGAGCTGTTTTTT.